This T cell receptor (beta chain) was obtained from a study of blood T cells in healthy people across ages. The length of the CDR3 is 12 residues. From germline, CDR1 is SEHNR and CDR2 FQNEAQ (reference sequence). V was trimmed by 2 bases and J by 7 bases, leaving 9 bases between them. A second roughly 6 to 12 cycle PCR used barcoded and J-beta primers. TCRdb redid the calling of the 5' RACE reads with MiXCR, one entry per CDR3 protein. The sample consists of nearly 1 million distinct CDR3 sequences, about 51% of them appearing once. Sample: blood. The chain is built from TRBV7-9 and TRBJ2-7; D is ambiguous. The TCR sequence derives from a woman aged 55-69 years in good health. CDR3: CASSLTYQEQYF. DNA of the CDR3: TGTGCCAGCAGCTTAACTTACCAAGAGCAGTACTTC.